This TCR beta chain was recovered during a study of T-cell reconstitution after alpha-beta-depleted transplantation in children (dated by TCRdb to the mid-2010s). With respect to the entire study: T-cell immune reconstitution after TCRalphabeta/CD19-depleted allogeneic hematopoietic cell transplantation in children was quantitatively tracked in the study by means of TCR repertoire profiling.

Here is what the overall study found, with its caveats: Apparently early alphabetaT-cell count recovery about two months after transplant reportedly relied on only several hundred rapidly expanded clones derived from non-depleted graft cells. In some patients, the high TCRbeta diversity seen at day 60 was put down to recipient T cells and intrathymic progenitors that had survived conditioning. Over the following months the frequencies of hyperexpanded clones went down, and after one year T-cell counts and TCRbeta diversity were mostly credited to newly produced T cells.

Per the publication, the treatment or condition label means: allogeneic hematopoietic cell transplantation with graft depleted of TCRalphabeta T cells and CD19 B cells. TCRalphabeta/CD19-depleted allogeneic hematopoietic cell grafts were given to the transplant recipients, all of whom were children. Preparation of the library involved PCR. The run used an Illumina HiSeq 2500. TCR library preparation used molecular barcoding, with unique molecular identifiers applied to normalize quantification of the TCRbeta repertoire. Using fastp trimming at Q25 and MiXCR clonotype assembly, TCRdb reanalyzed the public sequencing data and kept in-frame beta chains. Records with the same CDR3 protein are collapsed into one entry carrying the most frequent genes and DNA. Across this sample there are about 200,000 distinct CDR3 sequences, with approximately 6.3% seen only once. 5.5% to 6.5% of the sample belongs to the ten largest clones.

CDR1 and CDR2 (DFQATT, SNEGSKA) derive from the germline V gene (reference sequence). V is trimmed back by 6 bases and J by 6 bases, and the junction contains 11 bases that no gene match accounts for. Its CDR3 holds 15 amino acids, cysteine through phenylalanine. The read is trimmed to its CDR3 DNA, 45 bases read in frame from base 1. Concerning this clonotype: What antigen it recognizes has not been identified. Base qualities were left out, and no much larger clone turns up one base away.

The chain joins TRBV20-1 to TRBJ2-1; 10 junctional bases match TRBD2. The sample was PBMCs, taken before TCRalphabeta/CD19-depleted stem cell transplant. This TCR was sampled from a boy younger than 10 with acute lymphoblastic leukemia, due to receive a stem cell transplant. The CDR3 protein is CSAIHPPSGSNEQFF. The DNA sequence follows: TGCAGTGCCATACACCCTCCTAGCGGGAGCAATGAGCAGTTCTTC.